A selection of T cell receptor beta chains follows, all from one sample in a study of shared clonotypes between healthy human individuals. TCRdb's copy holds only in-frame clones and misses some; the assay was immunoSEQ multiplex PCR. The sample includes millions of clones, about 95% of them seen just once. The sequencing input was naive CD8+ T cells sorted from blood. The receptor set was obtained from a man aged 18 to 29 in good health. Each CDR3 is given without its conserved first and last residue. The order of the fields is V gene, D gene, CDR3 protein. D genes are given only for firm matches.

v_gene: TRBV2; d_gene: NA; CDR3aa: ASSAGQTPGNTIY
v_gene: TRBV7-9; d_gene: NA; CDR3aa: ASSWKGGHEQF
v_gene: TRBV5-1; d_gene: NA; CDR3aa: ASSPPRFGDYGYT
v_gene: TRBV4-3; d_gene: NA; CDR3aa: ASSQDSRALAKNIQY
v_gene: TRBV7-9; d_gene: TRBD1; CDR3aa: ASSLRQGLVQTEAF
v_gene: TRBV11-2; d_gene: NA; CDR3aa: ASSFDRYQETQY
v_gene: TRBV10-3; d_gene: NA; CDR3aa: AISESDREQY
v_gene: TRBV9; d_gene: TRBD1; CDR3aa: ASSVGTGGITEAF
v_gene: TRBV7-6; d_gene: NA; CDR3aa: ASSLFRGAGYEQY
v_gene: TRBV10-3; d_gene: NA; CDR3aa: AISEVLEGNQPQH